Following are 15 T cell receptor beta chains from one sample sequenced in a study of T cell changes during pregnancy in multiple sclerosis (dated by TCRdb to the late 2010s). Library construction relied on the immunoSEQ multiplex PCR assay. TCRdb carries this immuneACCESS record with in-frame sequences only. Its versions omit some clonotypes, under half of them owing to an unresolved V gene in the studies checked, with the rest unexplained. This sample holds 40,000 or so clones; 91% were observed only once. Roughly 6.1% of the sample is in the top ten clones. The sample here was CD8+ T cells from peripheral blood mononuclear cells, taken in the second trimester of pregnancy. All receptors derive from a female donor with multiple sclerosis, enrolled in a pregnancy study.

The chain joins TRBV2 to TRBJ2-1, with D perhaps matching TRBD2 (6 bases). This CDR3 contains 16 residues. Germline V gene sequence: CDR1 SNHLY, CDR2 FYNNEI. Trimming took off 2 bases at V and 0 bases at J, with 11 bases between the two ends. The CDR3 DNA reads TGTGCCAGCAGTGAATCTGGGGGGAGCTCCTACAATGAGCAGTTCTTC. It translates to CASSESGGSSYNEQFF.

The rearrangement joins TRBV7-9 to TRBJ2-7; D gene uncertain. CDR3 size: 13 residues. CDR1 and CDR2 (germline): SEHNR, FQNEAQ (reference sequence). With 1 base removed from V and 3 bases from J, the gap between germline ends came to 7 bases. The CDR3 here is CASSLGGGYEQYF. The CDR3 DNA is TGTGCCAGCAGCTTAGGAGGTGGCTACGAGCAGTACTTC.

The chain uses TRBV30 and TRBJ1-1; 8 bases map to TRBD1. This CDR3 comprises 14 residues. The V gene's germline CDR1 is GTSNPN and CDR2 SVGIG (reference sequence). V was pared by 0 bases and J by 6 bases, with 6 bases of the junction left unmatched. CDR3 region: CAWSVPGQVAEAFF. CDR3 nucleotide sequence: TGTGCCTGGAGTGTACCGGGACAGGTTGCTGAAGCTTTCTTT.

The chain has TRBV5-6 and TRBJ1-1; D perhaps matches TRBD1 (5 bases). There are 16 residues in the CDR3. The V end was cut by 1 base, the J end by 0 bases, with 13 bases between. Germline loops: CDR1 SGHDT, CDR2 YYEEEE. CDR3 nucleotide sequence: TGTGCCAGCAGCTTGCCGCCGCAGGGCATGAACACTGAAGCTTTCTTT. This translates into CASSLPPQGMNTEAFF.

The chain joins TRBV7-8 to TRBJ1-1; D unresolved. Germline-derived CDR1 and CDR2 are SGHVS and FQNEAQ. Trimming removed 3 bases at V and 0 bases at J, with 5 bases between. The CDR3 length is 13 residues. The CDR3 loop is CASSLSVNTEAFF. DNA for the CDR3: TGTGCCAGCAGCTTGTCCGTGAACACTGAAGCTTTCTTT. Full variable domain (remainder filled in from reference TRBV7-8 and TRBJ1-1): GAGVSQSPRYKVAKRGQDVALRCDPISGHVSLFWYQQALGQGPEFLTYFQNEAQLDKSGLPSDRFFAERPEGSVSTLKIQRTQQEDSAVYLCASSLSVNTEAFFGQGTRLTVV.

This sequence joins TRBV27 and TRBJ2-5, with D possibly TRBD2 on 5 matching bases. The CDR3 contains 14 residues. Per germline, CDR1 MNHEY and CDR2 SMNVEV (reference sequence). V was clipped by 6 bases and J by 2 bases, with 13 bases between them. The CDR3 loop reads CASRNPRGQETQYF. Here the CDR3 DNA reads TGTGCCAGCAGAAATCCCCGGGGACAAGAGACCCAGTACTTC.

The CDR3 is CASTNGQGIEQYF. The CDR3 DNA reads TGTGCCAGTACTAACGGACAGGGGATCGAGCAGTACTTC. The chain couples TRBV19 to TRBJ2-7, with TRBD1 matching over 9 bases. The CDR3 totals 13 residues. CDR1 and CDR2 from the germline V gene are LNHDA and SQIVND (reference sequence). V was clipped by 7 bases and J by 6 bases; unmatched bases: 7.

This clone has a single count. CDR3 sequence reads: CASSRTSGGNEQFF. In nucleotides, the CDR3 is TGTGCCAGCAGCCGGACTAGCGGAGGCAATGAGCAGTTCTTC. This chain links TRBV7-9 with TRBJ2-1; 10 nucleotides line up with TRBD2. The CDR3 is 14 residues long. The V gene end was trimmed by 5 bases and the J gene end by 6 bases; junction bases not matched to a gene: 4. Germline V gives CDR1 SEHNR, CDR2 FQNEAQ (reference sequence). Together with reference TRBV7-9 and TRBJ2-1, the CDR3 gives the full variable domain: DTGVSQNPRHKITKRGQNVTFRCDPISEHNRLYWYRQTLGQGPEFLTYFQNEAQLEKSRLLSDRFSAERPKGSFSTLEIQRTEQGDSAMYLCASSRTSGGNEQFFGPGTRLTVL.

Points on this clone: The junction shows a germline mismatch at one end, possibly a read error. The chain recombines TRBV29-1 with TRBJ2-3, with D unclear. This CDR3 contains 10 residues. Germline values: CDR1 SQVTM, CDR2 ANQGSEA. The DNA of the CDR3 is TGCAGCGTCCGACTCGCTCGGCGGCATTTT. It is translated as CSVRLARRHF.

This chain links TRBV5-3 with TRBJ2-3; D is possibly TRBD2 (5 bases). TRBV5-3 is placed among ORFs of uncertain function. The CDR3 is 15 amino acids. The V end was cut by 0 bases, the J end by 4 bases, with 12 bases between. The CDR3 coding sequence is TGTGCCAGAAGCTTGGAGGCTAGCCATGCAGATACGCAGTATTTT. It codes for CARSLEASHADTQYF.

This rearrangement joins TRBV7-9 to TRBJ2-7, with a possible D match to TRBD2 (6 bases). This CDR3 is 14 amino acids long. V was trimmed by 6 bases and J by 5 bases, leaving 17 bases between them. CDR1 is SEHNR, CDR2 FQNEAQ, per germline (reference sequence). The CDR3 DNA reads TGTGCCAGCAGAACTAGCTTTAGGTTCGACGAGCAGTACTTC. Translation: CASRTSFRFDEQYF. The complete variable domain, with remaining parts taken from reference TRBV7-9 and TRBJ2-7, reads DTGVSQNPRHKITKRGQNVTFRCDPISEHNRLYWYRQTLGQGPEFLTYFQNEAQLEKSRLLSDRFSAERPKGSFSTLEIQRTEQGDSAMYLCASRTSFRFDEQYFGPGTRLTVT.

The V gene is TRBV19, the J gene TRBJ1-5, with D unclear. This CDR3 region has 15 residues. The V and J ends lost 7 bases and 0 bases respectively, with 13 bases between them. Germline CDR1 and CDR2: LNHDA and SQIVND (reference sequence). The chain's CDR3 is CASTSTGYSNQPQHF. The DNA for the CDR3 is TGTGCCAGTACTTCCACTGGTTATAGCAATCAGCCCCAGCATTTT.

This clone was found once. The chain couples TRBV30 to TRBJ1-5, with 8 bases identical to TRBD1. The V and J ends lost 2 bases and 4 bases, in that order; junction bases with no gene match: 7. Germline loops: CDR1 GTSNPN, CDR2 SVGIG (reference sequence). The CDR3 is made up of 15 amino acids. CDR3 nucleotides: TGTGCCTGGAGTCATCGGACAGGGATGAATCAGCCCCAGCATTTT. This translates into CAWSHRTGMNQPQHF.

CDR3 coding DNA: TGTGCCTGGAGTGTAGAGTCGGGCTCCTACGAGCAGTACTTC. This encodes CAWSVESGSYEQYF. This sequence joins TRBV30 and TRBJ2-7; D call uncertain. The CDR3 length is 14 residues. CDR1 and CDR2 (germline): GTSNPN, SVGIG (reference sequence). Trimming pared 0 bases from V and 0 bases from J, leaving 9 bases between.

This chain uses TRBV4-2 with TRBJ1-3; a weak D match, TRBD1 (6 bases). Trimming pared 1 base from V and 6 bases from J, leaving 10 bases between. From germline, CDR1 is LGHNA and CDR2 YNFKEQ. The CDR3 loop spans 14 amino acids. The CDR3 is CASSQGQGINTIYF. The CDR3 DNA is TGTGCCAGCAGCCAAGGCCAGGGGATAAACACCATATATTTT.